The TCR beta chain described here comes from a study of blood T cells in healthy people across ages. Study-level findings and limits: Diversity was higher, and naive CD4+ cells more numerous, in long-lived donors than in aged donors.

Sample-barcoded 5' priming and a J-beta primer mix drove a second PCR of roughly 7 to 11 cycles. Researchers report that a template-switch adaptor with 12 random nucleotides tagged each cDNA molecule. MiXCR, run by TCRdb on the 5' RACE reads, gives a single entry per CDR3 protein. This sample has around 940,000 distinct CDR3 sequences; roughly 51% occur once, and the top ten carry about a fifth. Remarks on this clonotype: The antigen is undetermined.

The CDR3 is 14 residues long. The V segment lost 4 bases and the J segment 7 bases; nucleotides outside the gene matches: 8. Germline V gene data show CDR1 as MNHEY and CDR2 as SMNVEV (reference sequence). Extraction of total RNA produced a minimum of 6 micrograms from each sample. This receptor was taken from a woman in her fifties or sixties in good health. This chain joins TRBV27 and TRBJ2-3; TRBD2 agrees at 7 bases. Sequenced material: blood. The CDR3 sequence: CASSSSTSPNTQYF. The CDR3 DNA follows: TGTGCCAGCAGTTCCTCGACTAGCCCGAATACGCAGTATTTT.